This TCR beta chain was recorded in a study of cytomegalovirus exposure and HLA in healthy donors. Study results and limitations: Most CMV-associated TCR beta chains appeared HLA-restricted in a later analysis.

Turning to this clone: The antigen is unknown.

Trimming removed 2 bases at V and 5 bases at J, with 6 bases between. The germline V gene has CDR1 SGHTA and CDR2 FQGTGA. The CDR3 is made up of 13 amino acids. PCR amplification relied on 60 Vbeta primers (plus 13 Jbeta primers). Libraries were prepared by immunoSEQ multiplex PCR; TCRdb keeps only in-frame clonotypes and omits some of them. The sample yields more than 30,000 clones, approximately 67% seen once. This TCR was recovered from a man aged 35-49 years in good health and CMV-seropositive. Sequencing was performed on PBMCs. The chain recombines TRBV7-3 with TRBJ1-4, with D hard to call. The CDR3 bases are TGTGCCAGCAGCTTATACCAGAATGAAAAACTGTTTTTT. It codes for CASSLYQNEKLFF.